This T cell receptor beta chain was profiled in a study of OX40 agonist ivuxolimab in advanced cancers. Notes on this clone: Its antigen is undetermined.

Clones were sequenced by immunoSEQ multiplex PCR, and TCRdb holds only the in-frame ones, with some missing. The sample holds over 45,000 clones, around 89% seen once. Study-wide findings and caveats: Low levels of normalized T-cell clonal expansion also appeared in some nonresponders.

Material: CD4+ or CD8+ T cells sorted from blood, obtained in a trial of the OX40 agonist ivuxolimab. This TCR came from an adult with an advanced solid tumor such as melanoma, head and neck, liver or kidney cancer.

CDR3 bases: TGTGCCAGCACCTTGGGGTGGGGGTATACCTACGAGCAGTACTTC. The encoded protein is CASTLGWGYTYEQYF. This sequence joins TRBV7-2 and TRBJ2-7; perhaps D is TRBD1 or TRBD2 (5 bases each). V dropped 7 bases and J dropped 2 bases, with 18 bases sitting between them. The CDR3 totals 15 residues. Germline values: CDR1 SGHTA, CDR2 FQGNSA. The whole variable domain, filled in from reference TRBV7-2 and TRBJ2-7, reads GAGVSQSPSNKVTEKGKDVELRCDPISGHTALYWYRQSLGQGLEFLIYFQGNSAPDKSGLPSDRFSAERTGGSVSTLTIQRTQQEDSAVYLCASTLGWGYTYEQYFGPGTRLTVT.